The next 27 T cell receptor beta chains were all read from a single sample in a study of blood T cell repertoires in COVID-19. Measured with immunoSEQ multiplex PCR; TCRdb has only the in-frame clones, and not every one. The sample has 20,000 to 25,000 clones; 65% to 85% are singletons. Sequences were obtained from peripheral blood. These TCRs come from a man at least 80 years old with active or convalescent COVID-19.

This sequence joins TRBV11-3 and TRBJ2-7, with D perhaps matching TRBD1 (5 bases). Germline V gene sequence: CDR1 SGHNT, CDR2 YENEEA. Trimming took 5 bases from V and 3 from J, leaving 11 bases between them. The length of the CDR3 is 13 residues. CDR3 region: CASSKRRGYEQYF. CDR3 nucleotides: TGTGCCAGCAGCAAAAGAAGGGGCTACGAGCAGTACTTC. Filled out from reference TRBV11-3 and TRBJ2-7, the complete variable domain reads EAGVVQSPRYKIIEKKQPVAFWCNPISGHNTLYWYLQNLGQGPELLIRYENEEAVDDSQLPKDRFSAERLKGVDSTLKIQPAELGDSAVYLCASSKRRGYEQYFGPGTRLTVT.

This clone was observed once. V is TRBV23-1 and J is TRBJ2-7; 13 positions match TRBD2. TRBV23-1 is treated as an ORF (open reading frame) with a function not yet certain. The CDR3 sequence is 18 residues long. Trimming at V came to 3 bases and at J to 0 bases, leaving 8 bases not matched to a gene. This CDR3 is CASSQYGLAGESSYEQYF. The CDR3 coding sequence is TGCGCCAGCAGTCAGTATGGACTAGCGGGGGAGAGCTCCTACGAGCAGTACTTC.

The V call is TRBV3-1 (or the pseudogene TRBV3-2), the J call TRBJ2-7; 7 nucleotides align to TRBD2. Germline V gene sequence: CDR1 LGHDT, CDR2 YNNKEL (reference sequence). The CDR3 length is 15 residues. The V and J ends lost 1 base and 2 bases, in that order; junction bases with no gene match: 5. The CDR3 nucleotides read TGTGCCAGCAGCCAAGGGGGTGGACTAGCCTACGAGCAGTACTTC. Amino acid sequence: CASSQGGGLAYEQYF.

This clone was seen only once. The chain links TRBV6-5 to TRBJ2-1, with 8 positions matching TRBD2. The germline V gene has CDR1 MNHEY and CDR2 SVGAGI. J was trimmed by 9 bases and V by 2 bases; bases with no gene match: 9. This CDR3 is built from 15 residues. This CDR3 reads CASSYEGAGGVEQFF. CDR3 nucleotide sequence: TGTGCCAGCAGTTACGAGGGTGCGGGGGGCGTTGAGCAGTTCTTC.

The rearrangement uses TRBV27 and TRBJ2-2; possible D gene TRBD1, 6 bases. The V end lost 3 bases, the J end lost 2 bases, and 10 bases lay between the germline ends. Germline lookup yields CDR1 MNHEY and CDR2 SMNVEV (reference sequence). The CDR3 runs 15 residues. CDR3 nucleotides: TGTGCCAGCAGTTTGGGGACAAAAAACACCGGGGAGCTGTTTTTT. This encodes CASSLGTKNTGELFF.

The chain carries TRBV27 and TRBJ2-5; 8 bases are a match to TRBD1. This CDR3 spans 14 amino acids. Unmatched junction bases numbered 7, after V lost 6 bases and J lost 4 bases. Germline lookup yields CDR1 MNHEY and CDR2 SMNVEV (reference sequence). CDR3 coding DNA: TGTGCCAGCAGACCTCAGGGGGCGGCAGAGACCCAGTACTTC. It translates to CASRPQGAAETQYF.

This clone showed up just once. The chain joins TRBV6-2 or TRBV6-3 to TRBJ2-7; D might be TRBD2 (6 bases). The germline CDR1 and CDR2 sequences are MNHEY and SVGEGT. Trimming took 2 bases from V and 2 from J, leaving 10 bases between them. This CDR3 is 14 amino acids long. CDR3 DNA: TGTGCCAGCAGTTACGGGACTTTTACCTACGAGCAGTACTTC. Protein sequence: CASSYGTFTYEQYF.

This clone has only a few counts. The J gene is TRBJ2-7, the V gene TRBV18, with no clear D. CDR1 and CDR2 from the germline V gene are KGHSH and LQKENI. The V gene lost 6 bases and the J gene lost 4 bases, with 13 bases spanning the gap. The CDR3 spans 13 residues. The CDR3, as DNA: TGTGCCAGCTCCTTAACTCCCGGGTACGAGCAGTACTTC. Translation gives CASSLTPGYEQYF.

The chain employs TRBV5-8 and TRBJ1-5; 7 bases are shared with TRBD1. Germline CDR1 reads SGHTS; CDR2 reads YDEGEE. V lost 4 bases and J lost 3; bases outside the gene matches: 4. CDR3 length equals 14 residues. Here the CDR3 DNA reads TGTGCCAGCAGCGGAGGACAGGCCAATCAGCCCCAGCATTTT. It is translated as CASSGGQANQPQHF.

The chain has TRBV29-1 and TRBJ1-2, with 7 bases identical to TRBD1. The germline V gene encodes CDR1 SQVTM and CDR2 ANQGSEA. CDR3 size: 13 residues. The V gene end was trimmed by 4 bases and the J gene end by 0 bases; junction bases not matched to a gene: 2. The CDR3 sequence: CSVGQGTNYGYTF. CDR3 nucleotides: TGCAGCGTTGGACAGGGAACTAACTATGGCTACACCTTC.

This rearrangement joins TRBV4-2 to TRBJ2-5; 8 bases map to TRBD2. The CDR3 totals 14 residues. Looked up from germline, CDR1 is LGHNA and CDR2 is YNFKEQ. V was clipped by 1 base and J by 5 bases; unmatched bases: 3. Here the CDR3 reads CASSQVGRGETQYF. The CDR3 DNA follows: TGTGCCAGCAGCCAAGTCGGGAGGGGGGAGACCCAGTACTTC.

The chain uses TRBV18 and TRBJ2-5; 7 bases are a match to TRBD1. Looked up from germline, CDR1 is KGHSH and CDR2 is LQKENI. The CDR3 spans 14 residues. V was pared by 3 bases and J by 5 bases, with 6 bases of the junction left unmatched. The CDR3 sequence: CASSPGQPPETQYF. DNA of the CDR3: TGTGCCAGCTCACCGGGACAGCCCCCCGAGACCCAGTACTTC.

This chain uses TRBV28 with TRBJ2-3; 9 nucleotides match TRBD2. This CDR3 region has 15 residues. V lost 1 base, J lost 4 bases, and 3 bases stayed unmatched. The germline CDR1 and CDR2 sequences are MDHEN and SYDVKM. Here the CDR3 DNA reads TGTGCCAGCAGTTTATCCCAGCGGGGGGCAGATACGCAGTATTTT. Amino acid sequence: CASSLSQRGADTQYF.

The chain recombines TRBV6-5 with TRBJ2-1; possible D gene TRBD2, 7 bases. The CDR3 length is 16 residues. Trimming took 0 bases from V and 7 from J, leaving 16 bases between them. From germline, CDR1 is MNHEY and CDR2 SVGAGI. The CDR3 here is CASSYSGGGPGNEQFF. DNA of the CDR3: TGTGCCAGCAGTTACTCAGGGGGAGGGCCGGGTAATGAGCAGTTCTTC.

This clone has a single count. J is TRBJ2-5 and V is TRBV15; 9 nucleotides align to TRBD2. V was clipped by 0 bases and J by 4 bases; unmatched bases: 9. Germline lookup yields CDR1 LNHNV and CDR2 YYDKDF (reference sequence). The CDR3 spans 17 residues. The CDR3 spells CATSREASGAFGETQYF. For the CDR3, the DNA is TGTGCCACCAGCAGAGAGGCTAGCGGGGCTTTTGGAGAGACCCAGTACTTC. Supplemented by reference TRBV15 and TRBJ2-5, the full variable domain reads DAMVIQNPRYQVTQFGKPVTLSCSQTLNHNVMYWYQQKSSQAPKLLFHYYDKDFNNEADTPDNFQSRRPNTSFCFLDIRSPGLGDTAMYLCATSREASGAFGETQYFGPGTRLLVL.

The CDR3 protein is CASSPGQGGNQPQHF. In nucleotides, the CDR3 is TGTGCCAGCAGCCCGGGACAGGGAGGCAATCAGCCCCAGCATTTT. The V call is TRBV5-5, the J call TRBJ1-5, with TRBD1 identical over 9 bases. With 4 bases clipped from V and 2 bases from J, the junction kept 4 bases outside the gene matches. CDR1 is SGHKS and CDR2 is YYEKEE in the germline V gene (reference sequence). This CDR3 is built from 15 residues. Full variable domain (remainder filled in from reference TRBV5-5 and TRBJ1-5): DAGVTQSPTHLIKTRGQQVTLRCSPISGHKSVSWYQQVLGQGPQFIFQYYEKEERGRGNFPDRFSARQFPNYSSELNVNALLLGDSALYLCASSPGQGGNQPQHFGDGTRLSIL.

The chain has TRBV29-1 and TRBJ2-1; TRBD2 might be the D (6 bases). Germline CDR1 and CDR2: SQVTM and ANQGSEA. This CDR3 contains 13 residues. V was cut by 4 bases and J by 6 bases, with 13 bases left in between. In DNA, the CDR3 is TGCAGCGTTGCGGTTTCCGGGAGCAATGAGCAGTTCTTC. Translating gives CSVAVSGSNEQFF.

This chain uses TRBV30 with TRBJ2-3, with D hard to call. Trimming took off 5 bases at V and 2 bases at J, with 11 bases between the two ends. The CDR3 is 13 amino acids. In germline, CDR1 is GTSNPN, CDR2 SVGIG (reference sequence). CDR3 sequence (DNA): TGTGCCTGGGGACGGGTCTCCACAGATACGCAGTATTTT. Encoded protein: CAWGRVSTDTQYF. The full variable domain, completed using reference TRBV30 and TRBJ2-3, is SQTIHQWPATLVQPVGSPLSLECTVEGTSNPNLYWYRQAAGRGLQLLFYSVGIGQISSEVPQNLSASRPQDRQFILSSKKLLLSDSGFYLCAWGRVSTDTQYFGPGTRLTVL.

This sequence joins TRBV11-2 and TRBJ2-2, with D unresolved. CDR3 length: 14 residues. V was pared by 0 bases and J by 13 bases, with 15 bases between. Germline CDR1 reads SGHAT; CDR2 reads FQNNGV. The DNA of the CDR3 is TGTGCCAGCAGCTTAGATTCCAGGCCGCCCGGGCTGTTTTTT. It encodes CASSLDSRPPGLFF.

The CDR3 nucleotides are TGTGCCAGCAGCTTAGGCCTCTCGGGGGGCAACATTCAGTACTTC. Its protein is CASSLGLSGGNIQYF. The chain joins TRBV11-2 to TRBJ2-4; weak D call: TRBD2 (7 bases). The V end was cut by 1 base, the J end by 7 bases, with 14 bases between. CDR1 and CDR2 from the germline V gene are SGHAT and FQNNGV. The CDR3 is 15 amino acids.

This clone showed up just once. The rearrangement joins TRBV4-2 to TRBJ2-4; D gene ambiguous. With 3 bases removed from V and 1 base from J, the gap between germline ends came to 10 bases. Germline V gene sequence: CDR1 LGHNA, CDR2 YNFKEQ. The CDR3 covers 15 residues. CDR3 bases: TGTGCCAGCAGCCATAAACGAGATGCCAAAAACATTCAGTACTTC. Translation gives CASSHKRDAKNIQYF.

In its sample, this clone was seen once. The genes are TRBV5-1 and TRBJ1-1; no definite D call. The CDR3 contains 14 residues. The ends were cut back, 0 bases at V and 4 bases at J, with 10 bases in the middle. Germline V CDR1 and CDR2: SGHRS, YFSETQ. CDR3 sequence reads: CASSLVVSGTEAFF. CDR3 DNA: TGCGCCAGCAGCTTGGTCGTCTCGGGCACTGAAGCTTTCTTT.

The chain employs TRBV18 and TRBJ2-7; possible D gene TRBD2, 5 bases. V was pared by 1 base and J by 3 bases, with 10 bases between. The CDR3 has 14 residues. Germline V gene data show CDR1 as KGHSH and CDR2 as LQKENI. The CDR3 DNA follows: TGTGCCAGCTCACCACGAGAGGGCAACTACGAGCAGTACTTC. Translating it yields CASSPREGNYEQYF.

The rearrangement joins TRBV2 to TRBJ1-5, with TRBD1 identical over 7 bases. V trimming: 6 bases; J trimming: 3 bases; junction bases outside the gene matches: 8. CDR1 and CDR2 from the germline V gene are SNHLY and FYNNEI. The CDR3 runs 15 residues. The CDR3 DNA reads TGTGCCAGCAGGGACTACAGGGGTTCCAATCAGCCCCAGCATTTT. It encodes CASRDYRGSNQPQHF.

The chain is built from TRBV27 and TRBJ2-3; perhaps TRBD2 as D (6 bases). CDR1 is MNHEY, CDR2 SMNVEV, per germline (reference sequence). This CDR3 region has 15 residues. V lost 7 bases to trimming and J lost 1 base, with 15 bases between them. The CDR3 loop reads CASKARDLGTDTQYF. For the CDR3, the DNA is TGTGCCAGCAAAGCCCGGGACTTAGGCACAGATACGCAGTATTTT.

This clone occurred a few times. The chain links TRBV28 to TRBJ2-7, with 8 bases aligning to TRBD2. The trim removed 5 bases at V and 4 bases at J, leaving 10 bases unmatched. The length of the CDR3 is 15 residues. Germline assignment: CDR1 MDHEN and CDR2 SYDVKM. This chain's CDR3 is CASSQRTSGGYEQYF. In DNA, the CDR3 is TGTGCCAGCAGTCAGAGGACGTCGGGGGGGTACGAGCAGTACTTC.

This rearrangement joins TRBV5-1 to TRBJ2-3; TRBD2 matches at 7 bases. The CDR3 extends over 15 amino acids. V trimming: 1 base; J trimming: 1 base; junction bases outside the gene matches: 3. Germline-derived CDR1 and CDR2 are SGHRS and YFSETQ. In DNA form, the CDR3 reads TGCGCCAGCAGCTTGTTGGCGGGGGGCACAGATACGCAGTATTTT. The encoded protein is CASSLLAGGTDTQYF.